These 17 T cell receptor beta chains originate from one sample sequenced in a study of cytomegalovirus exposure and HLA in healthy donors. A multiplex PCR was run with 60 Vbeta primers and 13 Jbeta primers. Sequencing was performed with immunoSEQ multiplex PCR; in TCRdb, only in-frame clones are kept and a portion is missing. The table has about 110,000 clones, roughly 15% seen once. Input material: PBMCs. These TCRs come from a woman aged 18-29 years in good health and CMV-seronegative.

This clone was counted between two and nine times. The chain joins TRBV29-1 to TRBJ1-1, with 8 bases identical to TRBD1. Germline trimming cut 6 bases from V and 4 bases from J; bases unmatched to any gene: 10. This CDR3 has 14 amino acids. Germline lookup yields CDR1 SQVTM and CDR2 ANQGSEA. The CDR3 loop is CSVQTGVWSTEAFF. Here the CDR3 DNA reads TGCAGCGTCCAGACAGGGGTCTGGAGCACTGAAGCTTTCTTT.

This clone has a single count. The gene calls are TRBV6-1 and TRBJ2-6; 7 nucleotides line up with TRBD2. From germline, CDR1 is MNHNS and CDR2 SASEGT. There are 16 residues in the CDR3. Trimming cost V 0 bases and J 2 bases; bases outside gene matches: 1. The CDR3 DNA follows: TGTGCCAGCAGTGAAGCGCGGGGGACTGGGGCCAACGTCCTGACTTTC. This translates into CASSEARGTGANVLTF.

V is TRBV2 and J is TRBJ1-2; 7 bases fit TRBD1. Losses at the gene ends were 6 bases for V and 7 bases for J; bases not matched to a gene: 5. Looked up from germline, CDR1 is SNHLY and CDR2 is FYNNEI. CDR3 length: 12 residues. The CDR3 loop is CASSAGQFGYTF. The DNA of the CDR3 is TGTGCCAGCAGCGCGGGACAGTTTGGCTACACCTTC.

This clone has a single count. V usage is TRBV7-9 and J usage is TRBJ2-7; no definite D call. V was clipped by 3 bases and J by 6 bases, with 9 bases between them. From germline, CDR1 is SEHNR and CDR2 FQNEAQ (reference sequence). The CDR3 spans 12 residues. The CDR3 nucleotides read TGTGCCAGCAGCTTGCATGACATCGAGCAGTACTTC. It codes for CASSLHDIEQYF.

This clone showed up just a few times. This chain joins TRBV5-6 and TRBJ2-5; D may be TRBD2 (5 bases). The CDR3 is 14 amino acids. CDR1 is SGHDT and CDR2 is YYEEEE in the germline V gene. The ends were cut back, 0 bases at V and 0 bases at J, with 6 bases in the middle. CDR3 sequence (DNA): TGTGCCAGCAGCTTGGGGACTTACCAAGAGACCCAGTACTTC. This codes for CASSLGTYQETQYF.

This clone showed up just once. The V and J genes are TRBV19 and TRBJ2-5; 8 bases are a match to TRBD2. The CDR3 runs 14 residues. V lost 4 bases, J lost 4 bases, and 5 bases stayed unmatched. Germline CDR1 and CDR2: LNHDA and SQIVND (reference sequence). CDR3: CASSRTGGLETQYF. CDR3 nucleotide sequence: TGTGCCAGTAGTAGGACGGGAGGGTTAGAGACCCAGTACTTC.

CDR3 nucleotides: TGTGCCAGCACCGGCAGGAGGTACGAGCAGTACTTC. Its protein product is CASTGRRYEQYF. The chain has TRBV28 and TRBJ2-7; D is possibly TRBD2 (5 bases). Deletions cut 7 bases from V and 4 bases from J, with 11 bases between. The germline V gene has CDR1 MDHEN and CDR2 SYDVKM. The length of the CDR3 is 12 residues.

This rearrangement joins TRBV5-1 to TRBJ1-1; 8 bases map to TRBD1. The CDR3 covers 14 residues. The trim removed 3 bases at V and 1 base at J, leaving 2 bases unmatched. Germline V gene lookup returns CDR1 SGHRS and CDR2 YFSETQ. The CDR3 DNA follows: TGCGCCAGCAGCTGGGACAGGCAGAACACTGAAGCTTTCTTT. The encoded protein is CASSWDRQNTEAFF.

This clone has just a few counts. This sequence joins TRBV30 and TRBJ2-1; unclear D gene. CDR1 and CDR2 (germline): GTSNPN, SVGIG (reference sequence). V was cut by 1 base and J by 0 bases, with 10 bases left in between. This CDR3 is 15 amino acids long. The CDR3 DNA reads TGTGCCTGGAGTGCCCTTCGGAGCTCCTACAATGAGCAGTTCTTC. Protein: CAWSALRSSYNEQFF.

This clone showed up just a few times. The chain couples TRBV6-6 to TRBJ2-7; TRBD1 matches 7 bases. J lost 0 bases, V lost 7 bases, and 6 bases had no gene match. The germline V gene encodes CDR1 MNHNY and CDR2 SVGAGI (reference sequence). The CDR3 sequence is 14 residues long. This chain's CDR3 is CASTLDRSSYEQYF. CDR3 in DNA: TGTGCCAGCACCCTGGACAGGAGCTCCTACGAGCAGTACTTC.

V usage is TRBV2 and J usage is TRBJ2-3, with TRBD2 as a possible D gene (6 bases). The germline V gene encodes CDR1 SNHLY and CDR2 FYNNEI. This CDR3 has 14 amino acids. The V gene lost 6 bases and the J gene lost 3 bases, with 13 bases spanning the gap. The CDR3: CASSRTKDTDTQYF. CDR3 coding DNA: TGTGCCAGCAGCCGGACTAAAGATACAGATACGCAGTATTTT.

The genes are TRBV19 and TRBJ1-2, with D possibly TRBD1 on 6 matching bases. V was trimmed by 5 bases and J by 8 bases, leaving 21 bases between them. The CDR3 length is 15 residues. Looked up from germline, CDR1 is LNHDA and CDR2 is SQIVND (reference sequence). The CDR3 DNA sequence: TGTGCCAGTAGTGCGAAATTTCAGGGGCCCGGGGGCTACACCTTC. Protein: CASSAKFQGPGGYTF.

The genes are TRBV19 and TRBJ2-1; weak D call: TRBD2 (5 bases). This CDR3 comprises 16 residues. Looked up from germline, CDR1 is LNHDA and CDR2 is SQIVND (reference sequence). V was pared by 6 bases and J by 2 bases, with 17 bases between. The CDR3 is CASSLGGSRTYNEQFF. The CDR3 nucleotides are TGTGCCAGTAGCTTAGGTGGGAGTCGCACCTACAATGAGCAGTTCTTC.

In its sample, this clone was seen a few times. J is TRBJ1-2 and V is TRBV29-1; D is unresolved. The CDR3 has 14 residues. V was trimmed by 4 bases and J by 5 bases, leaving 17 bases between them. Germline CDR1 reads SQVTM; CDR2 reads ANQGSEA. Here the CDR3 DNA reads TGCAGCGTTGGACGATCGGTCGAGGGATATGGCTACACCTTC. The encoded protein is CSVGRSVEGYGYTF.

The rearrangement uses TRBV4-1 and TRBJ2-4, with D tentatively TRBD2 (7 bases). The CDR3 is 14 amino acids. The germline V gene has CDR1 MGHRA and CDR2 YSYEKL. The V end was cut by 0 bases, the J end by 10 bases, with 13 bases between. CDR3 sequence reads: CASSQEGGVGIQYF. The CDR3, as DNA: TGCGCCAGCAGCCAAGAAGGGGGGGTCGGAATTCAGTACTTC.

The CDR3 DNA reads TGTGCCAGCAGAAAAGGGGGGGCGTATAGCAATCAGCCCCAGCATTTT. It is translated as CASRKGGAYSNQPQHF. The rearrangement uses TRBV28 and TRBJ1-5; the D gene is possibly TRBD1 (6 bases). V lost 6 bases and J lost 0, with 15 bases in between. The CDR3 has 16 amino acids. Germline CDR1 and CDR2: MDHEN and SYDVKM.

This clone has only a few counts. The chain recombines TRBV4-3 with TRBJ1-2; 7 nucleotides match TRBD1. The CDR3 has 15 amino acids. Germline V lookup: CDR1 LGHNA, CDR2 YSLEER. V lost 5 bases, J lost 3 bases, and 9 bases stayed unmatched. The CDR3 region is CASSKRQGLDYGYTF. The CDR3 nucleotides are TGCGCCAGCAGCAAACGACAGGGATTGGACTATGGCTACACCTTC.